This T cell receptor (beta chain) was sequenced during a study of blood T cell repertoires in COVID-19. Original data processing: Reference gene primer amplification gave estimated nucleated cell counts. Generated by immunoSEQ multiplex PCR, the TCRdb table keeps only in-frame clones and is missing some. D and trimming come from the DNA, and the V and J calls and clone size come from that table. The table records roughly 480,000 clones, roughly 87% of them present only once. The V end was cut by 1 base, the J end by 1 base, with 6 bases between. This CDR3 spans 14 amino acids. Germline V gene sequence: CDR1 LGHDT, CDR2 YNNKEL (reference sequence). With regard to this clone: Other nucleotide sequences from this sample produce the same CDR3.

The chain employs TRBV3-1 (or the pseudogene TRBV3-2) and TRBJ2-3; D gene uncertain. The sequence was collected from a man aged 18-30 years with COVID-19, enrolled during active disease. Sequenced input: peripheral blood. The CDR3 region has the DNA TGTGCCAGCAGCCAAGGCGGAGGCACAGATACGCAGTATTTT. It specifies CASSQGGGTDTQYF.